These 12 T cell receptor beta chains were sequenced from one sample in a study of blood T cell repertoires in COVID-19. The protocol was immunoSEQ multiplex PCR, while the TCRdb copy is restricted to in-frame clones and leaves out a portion. The table lists 25,000 to 35,000 clones, approximately 90% of them singletons. Material for sequencing was peripheral blood. The receptors stem from a man aged 45-65 years with active COVID-19.

V is TRBV5-8 and J is TRBJ2-3; 11 bases map to TRBD2. This CDR3 region has 17 residues. V gave up 3 bases and J gave up 8 bases; unmatched junction bases: 14. Germline CDR1 reads SGHTS; CDR2 reads YDEGEE. CDR3 region: CASSSRFSGGALGTQYF. The CDR3 nucleotides read TGTGCCAGCAGCTCGAGGTTTAGCGGGGGGGCCTTAGGTACGCAGTATTTT. The variable domain in full, with the rest retrieved from reference TRBV5-8 and TRBJ2-3, is EAGVTQSPTHLIKTRGQQATLRCSPISGHTSVYWYQQALGLGLQFLLWYDEGEERNRGNFPPRFSGRQFPNYSSELNVNALELEDSALYLCASSSRFSGGALGTQYFGPGTRLTVL.

The chain employs TRBV19 and TRBJ1-5; 10 bases are a match to TRBD1. CDR1 is LNHDA and CDR2 is SQIVND in the germline V gene (reference sequence). Unmatched junction bases numbered 9, after V lost 5 bases and J lost 5 bases. The CDR3 covers 16 residues. The DNA for the CDR3 is TGTGCCAGTAGTCACGCTCCCGGGACAGGGGATCAGCCCCAGCATTTT. Protein sequence: CASSHAPGTGDQPQHF.

V is TRBV5-6 and J is TRBJ2-2; D is unresolved. The CDR3 loop spans 15 amino acids. V lost 1 base and J lost 2, with 9 bases in between. Germline loops: CDR1 SGHDT, CDR2 YYEEEE. The CDR3 loop is CASSLLSTNTGELFF. The CDR3 nucleotides read TGTGCCAGCAGCTTGTTGAGTACCAACACCGGGGAGCTGTTTTTT.

The chain couples TRBV28 to TRBJ2-7; no reliable D call. CDR1 and CDR2 from the germline V gene are MDHEN and SYDVKM. V was trimmed by 5 bases and J by 2 bases, leaving 10 bases between them. This CDR3 is built from 13 residues. The CDR3 spells CASSDLRPYEQYF. DNA of the CDR3: TGTGCCAGCAGTGACCTGAGGCCCTACGAGCAGTACTTC. The whole variable domain, remainder taken from reference TRBV28 and TRBJ2-7, is DVKVTQSSRYLVKRTGEKVFLECVQDMDHENMFWYRQDPGLGLRLIYFSYDVKMKEKGDIPEGYSVSREKKERFSLILESASTNQTSMYLCASSDLRPYEQYFGPGTRLTVT.

The rearrangement joins TRBV28 to TRBJ2-7, with a tentative D call TRBD1 (6 bases). The V end was cut by 2 bases, the J end by 3 bases, with 14 bases between. Germline V gene data show CDR1 as MDHEN and CDR2 as SYDVKM. CDR3 length equals 15 residues. The DNA of the CDR3 is TGTGCCAGCAGTTTAGGGGGAACAGGGAACTACGAGCAGTACTTC. Its translation: CASSLGGTGNYEQYF.

The chain carries TRBV5-4 and TRBJ1-3; 8 bases match TRBD1. Trimming at V came to 4 bases and at J to 2 bases, leaving 8 bases not matched to a gene. This CDR3 region has 16 residues. Germline V gene data show CDR1 as SGHNT and CDR2 as YYREEE (reference sequence). CDR3 coding DNA: TGTGCCAGCAGCCCCGACAGGGGTTCGGCTGGAAACACCATATATTTT. This sequence encodes CASSPDRGSAGNTIYF.

This clone has a single count. The chain recombines TRBV5-1 with TRBJ2-2, with D perhaps matching TRBD1 (7 bases). This CDR3 is 16 amino acids long. V lost 0 bases and J lost 1, with 10 bases in between. Germline CDR1 and CDR2: SGHRS and YFSETQ. The CDR3 sequence: CASSLVQGGNTGELFF. Written as DNA, the CDR3 is TGCGCCAGCAGCTTGGTTCAGGGGGGGAACACCGGGGAGCTGTTTTTT.

The gene calls are TRBV3-1 (or the pseudogene TRBV3-2) and TRBJ1-6; D may be TRBD1 (5 bases). CDR3 length: 15 amino acids. V shed 1 base and J shed 8 bases, with 12 bases lying between them. Germline CDR1 reads LGHDT; CDR2 reads YNNKEL (reference sequence). CDR3 region: CASSQVPDRDSPLHF. CDR3 coding DNA: TGTGCCAGCAGCCAAGTCCCCGACAGAGATTCACCCCTCCACTTT.

This rearrangement joins TRBV13 to TRBJ2-2; D is possibly TRBD1 (5 bases). The length of the CDR3 is 16 residues. Germline CDR1 is PRHDT and CDR2 is FYEKMQ (reference sequence). Trimming took 5 bases from V and 0 from J, leaving 13 bases between them. CDR3 amino acids: CASSLGLWTNTGELFF. The CDR3 nucleotides read TGTGCCAGCAGCCTGGGGCTGTGGACGAACACCGGGGAGCTGTTTTTT.

This chain links TRBV19 with TRBJ2-5, with D perhaps TRBD1 (6 bases). Trimming cost V 5 bases and J 1 base, with 17 bases left between them. The CDR3 extends over 16 amino acids. CDR1 LNHDA and CDR2 SQIVND come from the germline V gene (reference sequence). DNA for the CDR3: TGTGCCAGTAGTCTAAACGCCGGACAGACCCAAGAGACCCAGTACTTC. Translating it yields CASSLNAGQTQETQYF.

The rearrangement links TRBV6-1 to TRBJ2-7; 8 nucleotides line up with TRBD2. This CDR3 has 14 residues. Germline CDR1 reads MNHNS; CDR2 reads SASEGT. Trimming took 2 bases from V and 2 from J; bases not matched to a gene: 2. CDR3 region: CASSERGLAYEQYF. CDR3 DNA sequence: TGTGCCAGCAGTGAAAGGGGACTAGCCTACGAGCAGTACTTC.

J is TRBJ1-5 and V is TRBV6-5; 7 nucleotides agree with TRBD1. Unmatched junction bases numbered 3, after V lost 4 bases and J lost 0 bases. This CDR3 has 15 amino acids. Germline values: CDR1 MNHEY, CDR2 SVGAGI. CDR3 DNA sequence: TGTGCCAGCAGTTTGGGACAGCTTAGCAATCAGCCCCAGCATTTT. Translating it yields CASSLGQLSNQPQHF.